This T cell receptor (beta chain) was obtained from a study of blood T cells in healthy people across ages. Overall study: About one barcoded beta molecule per two T cells came from capture by template switching.

PCR was performed a second time for about 7 to 11 cycles using a sample-barcoded 5' primer and a J-beta primer mix. The authors tagged each cDNA molecule using a template-switch adaptor with 12 random nucleotides. TCRdb re-called the 5' RACE reads through MiXCR, storing one row per CDR3 protein. The data show hundreds of thousands of distinct CDR3 sequences, with roughly three fifths seen just once and more than 25% held by the top ten. V was pared by 5 bases and J by 5 bases, with 18 bases between. Germline values: CDR1 SGHVS, CDR2 FQNEAQ. The CDR3 has 15 amino acids. About this clonotype itself: The target antigen is unknown.

Study outcomes and limitations: Roughly linear age-related decline in beta diversity appeared, significant by age roughly 40.

The sample consisted of blood. The rearrangement links TRBV7-8 to TRBJ2-5, with D tentatively TRBD2 (5 bases). This TCR was sampled from a man between 40 and 49 years old in good health. The CDR3 DNA is TGTGCCAGCAGCCCACAACCGGAGGCTTCGGAGACCCAGTACTTC. It translates to CASSPQPEASETQYF.